This TCR beta chain comes out of a study of cytomegalovirus exposure and HLA in healthy donors. The overall study: A previous analysis identified 95 million to 130 million unique TCR beta sequences derived from some 170 million T cells. Some 85 million unique TCRs from HLA-typed donors were held in an early data release. Notes on the study in general: Listed as cytomegalovirus-associated were over 150 TCR beta chains. On later analysis, the bulk of CMV-associated TCR beta chains appeared to be HLA-restricted.

For this clone: The target antigen is unknown. An end of the junction does not agree with germline; a read error may underlie this.

The PCR made use of 60 Vbeta and 13 Jbeta primers. Clones were read by immunoSEQ multiplex PCR, and TCRdb kept only the in-frame ones, dropping some. Seen here are 49,000 or so clones, about four fifths observed once, and the top ten hold approximately 2.3%. The germline V gene encodes CDR1 WSHSY and CDR2 SAAADI. This CDR3 has 11 amino acids. The source material was PBMCs. The receptor was derived from a boy aged 5-17 years in good health and CMV-seropositive. The rearrangement uses TRBV10-2 and TRBJ2-3; 7 bases match TRBD1. As DNA, the CDR3 is TGCGCCAGCAGTGAGTCCGACAGGGTGAATTTT. Protein sequence: CASSESDRVNF.